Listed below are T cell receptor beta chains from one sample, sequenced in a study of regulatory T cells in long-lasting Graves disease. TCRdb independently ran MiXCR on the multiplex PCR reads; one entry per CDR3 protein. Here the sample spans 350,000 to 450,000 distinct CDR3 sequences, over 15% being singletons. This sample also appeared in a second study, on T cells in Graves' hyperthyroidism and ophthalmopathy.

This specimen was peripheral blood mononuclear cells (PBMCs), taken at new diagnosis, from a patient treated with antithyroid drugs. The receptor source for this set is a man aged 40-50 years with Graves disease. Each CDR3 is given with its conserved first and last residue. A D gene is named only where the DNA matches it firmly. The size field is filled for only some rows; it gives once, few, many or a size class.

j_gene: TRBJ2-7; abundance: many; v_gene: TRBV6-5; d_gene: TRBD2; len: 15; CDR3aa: CASSYVGGISYEQYF; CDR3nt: TGTGCCAGCAGTTACGTCGGGGGGATTTCCTACGAGCAGTACTTT
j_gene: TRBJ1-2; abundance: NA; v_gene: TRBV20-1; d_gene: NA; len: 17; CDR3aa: CSAKEPGHLLMLYGYTF; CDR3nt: TGCAGTGCTAAAGAGCCGGGACACCTTCTAATGTTGTATGGCTACACCTTC
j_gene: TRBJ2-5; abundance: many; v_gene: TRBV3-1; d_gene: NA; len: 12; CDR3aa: CAVSGATETQYF; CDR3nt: TGTGCAGTATCCGGGGCGACGGAGACCCAGTACTTC
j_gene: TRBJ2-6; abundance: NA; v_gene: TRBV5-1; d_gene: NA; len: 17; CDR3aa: CASSRGPFSSGANVLTF; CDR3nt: TGCGCCAGCAGCCGGGGACCGTTTAGCTCTGGGGCCAACGTCCTGACTTTC
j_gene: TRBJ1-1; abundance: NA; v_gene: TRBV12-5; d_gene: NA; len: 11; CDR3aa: CASGLGGRAFF; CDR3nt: TGTGCTAGTGGTTTGGGGGGCCGAGCTTTCTTT
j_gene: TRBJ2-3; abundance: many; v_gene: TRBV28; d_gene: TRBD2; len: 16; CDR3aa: CASSPGTSGGAYTQYF; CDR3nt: TGTGCCAGCAGTCCCGGGACTAGCGGGGGGGCCTATACGCAGTATTTT
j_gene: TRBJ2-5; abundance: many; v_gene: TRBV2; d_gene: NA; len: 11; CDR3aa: CASSGWETQYF; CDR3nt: TGTGCCAGCAGTGGCTGGGAGACCCAGTACTTC
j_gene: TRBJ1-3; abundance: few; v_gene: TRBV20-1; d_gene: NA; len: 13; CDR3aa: CSARDPNGNTIYF; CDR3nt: TGCAGTGCTAGAGATCCGAATGGAAACACCATATATTTT
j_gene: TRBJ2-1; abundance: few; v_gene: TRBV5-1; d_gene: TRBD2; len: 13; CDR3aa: CASSLASGAEQFF; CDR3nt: TGCGCCAGCAGCTTGGCTAGCGGCGCCGAGCAGTTCTTC
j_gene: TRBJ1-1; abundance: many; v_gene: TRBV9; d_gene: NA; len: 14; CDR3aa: CASSDGIHGLRAFF; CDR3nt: TGTGCCAGCAGCGACGGGATACACGGGCTAAGGGCTTTCTTT
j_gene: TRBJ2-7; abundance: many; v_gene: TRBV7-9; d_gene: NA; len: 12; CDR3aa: CASSMGGYEQYF; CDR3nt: TGTGCCAGCAGTATGGGGGGCTACGAGCAGTACTTC
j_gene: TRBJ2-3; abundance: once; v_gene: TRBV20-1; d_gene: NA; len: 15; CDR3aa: CSGSEGRGGTDTQYF; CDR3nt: TGCAGTGGGTCCGAAGGCAGGGGCGGCACAGATACGCAGTATTTT
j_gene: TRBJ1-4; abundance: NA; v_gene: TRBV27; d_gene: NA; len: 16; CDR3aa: CASSLIPGHNNEKLFF; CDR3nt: TGTGCCAGCAGTTTAATACCGGGACATAATAATGAAAAACTGTTTTTT
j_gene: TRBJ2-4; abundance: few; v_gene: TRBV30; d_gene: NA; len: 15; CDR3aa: CAWADSLLAKNIQYF; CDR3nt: TGTGCCTGGGCGGACAGTTTACTAGCCAAAAACATTCAGTACTTC
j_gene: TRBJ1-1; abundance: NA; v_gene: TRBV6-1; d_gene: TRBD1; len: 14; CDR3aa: CASKYRGTNTKAFF; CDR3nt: TGTGCCAGCAAATACAGGGGTACGAACACTAAAGCTTTCTTT
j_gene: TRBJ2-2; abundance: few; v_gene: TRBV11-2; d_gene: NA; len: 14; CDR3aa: CASSQQGTAGELFF; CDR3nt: TGTGCCAGCAGCCAGCAGGGGACTGCCGGGGAGCTGTTTTTT
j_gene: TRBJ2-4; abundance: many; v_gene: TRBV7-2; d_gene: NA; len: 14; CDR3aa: CASSLIAGRNIQYF; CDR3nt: TGTGCCAGTAGCTTAATTGCAGGGAGAAACATTCAGTACTTC